The present entry profiles one TCR beta chain with its context. The antigen remains unidentified. The data were taken from a study of T cell responses to AZD1222 COVID-19 vaccine. Whole-study context: Second-dose recipients at about 4 or about 12 weeks were treated as one pooled group.

Germline values: CDR1 SGHNT, CDR2 YENEEA. CDR3 length: 15 amino acids. Unmatched junction bases numbered 7, after V lost 0 bases and J lost 6 bases. The study, taken as a whole, reports: Among the donors, most were white British and more were female, and clonal diversity was possibly underestimated. Across spike, vaccine-associated CD4 TCRs were found, dominant at 160-218 and 743-854. An increase in Spike-specific TCR breadth and depth was observed after two AZD1222 doses.

Using immunoSEQ multiplex PCR, the repertoire was profiled, and TCRdb retains in-frame clones only, with some absent. The sample has 120,000 or so clones; more than 70% are singletons. The chain recombines TRBV11-3 with TRBJ1-1; 7 bases line up with TRBD1. This clonotype was sampled from an adult in good health. The sequencing here drew on peripheral blood, taken on day 0 of AZD1222 vaccination. CDR3 bases: TGTGCCAGCAGCTTAGAGCCAGGGGGGAGCGCTGAAGCTTTCTTT. This translates into CASSLEPGGSAEAFF.